A single sample is the source of the 23 T cell receptor beta chains below, sequenced in a study of T cells expressing NK-cell markers. TCRdb re-called the 5' RACE reads and gives one entry per CDR3 protein, without DNA. Recorded for this sample: fewer than 400,000 distinct CDR3 sequences. The sample taken for sequencing was blood T cells: a sorted CD56 or NKG2C T cell subset, CD4+ or CD8+ T cells, or bulk PBMC T cells (not recorded which). The receptors here all came from a man aged 18-70 years in good health.

The V and J genes are TRBV28 and TRBJ1-5; TCRdb lists TRBD1, though no DNA is available to test this call. Per the germline V gene, CDR1 is MDHEN and CDR2 is SYDVKM. The CDR3 is 17 residues long. The CDR3 loop reads CASSYRQGGYSNQPQHF.

The CDR3 spells CATSDWGTGYNEQFF. This sequence joins TRBV24-1 and TRBJ2-1; TCRdb lists TRBD1, though no DNA is available to test this call. CDR1 KGHDR and CDR2 SFDVKD come from the germline V gene. The CDR3 is 15 residues long.

The chain links TRBV6-2 or TRBV6-3 to TRBJ2-1. From germline, CDR1 is MNHEY and CDR2 SVGEGT. This CDR3 has 13 amino acids. This CDR3 is CASSSRGEDEQFF.

V and J are TRBV27 and TRBJ2-7; TCRdb's D call, TRBD1, is unchecked because there is no DNA. The CDR3 totals 18 residues. Germline CDR1 and CDR2: MNHEY and SMNVEV (reference sequence). CDR3 protein: CASSTQGARGIPLYEQYF.

This chain joins TRBV7-3 and TRBJ2-3; there is no DNA to check the TCRdb D call of TRBD1. The CDR3 spans 18 residues. Germline V CDR1 and CDR2: SGHTA, FQGTGA. CDR3: CASSPRGGGGPGTDTQYF.

The chain joins TRBV7-6 to TRBJ2-3; TCRdb names TRBD1, which stays unverified in the absence of DNA. The CDR3 runs 16 residues. Germline CDR1 is SGHVS and CDR2 is FNYEAQ. The CDR3 region is CASSLYTGRITDTQYF.

V is TRBV3-1 and J is TRBJ2-1. CDR1 is LGHDT, CDR2 YNNKEL, per germline (reference sequence). The CDR3 is 12 residues long. CDR3 amino acids: CASTRGSNEQFF.

The chain links TRBV24-1 to TRBJ2-3; TCRdb outputs TRBD1, but without DNA this stays unchecked. CDR1 is KGHDR, CDR2 SFDVKD, per germline. The CDR3 is 16 amino acids. The CDR3: CATSDFGTGGADTQYF.

The chain employs TRBV18 and TRBJ1-1. The CDR3 consists of 14 residues. Germline values: CDR1 KGHSH, CDR2 LQKENI. CDR3 in amino acids: CASSPNAQNTEAFF.

This chain uses TRBV7-9 with TRBJ2-7; the TRBD1 assignment by TCRdb is unverifiable without DNA. The CDR3 loop spans 11 amino acids. Germline CDR1 reads SEHNR; CDR2 reads FQNEAQ (reference sequence). The CDR3 sequence: CASSSRIGQYF.

The chain employs TRBV15 and TRBJ1-5. CDR1 and CDR2 (germline): LNHNV, YYDKDF (reference sequence). The CDR3 length is 15 residues. This chain's CDR3 is CATREYGKSNQPQHF. The full variable domain, with the rest looked up from reference TRBV15 and TRBJ1-5, is DAMVIQNPRYQVTQFGKPVTLSCSQTLNHNVMYWYQQKSSQAPKLLFHYYDKDFNNEADTPDNFQSRRPNTSFCFLDIRSPGLGDTAMYLCATREYGKSNQPQHFGDGTRLSIL.

The chain links TRBV12-3 or TRBV12-4 to TRBJ2-5; there is no DNA to check the TCRdb D call of TRBD1. The CDR3 runs 15 residues. CDR3 loop: CASPERGREKETQYF.

V is TRBV11-2 and J is TRBJ2-3; TCRdb's D call, TRBD2, is unchecked because there is no DNA. This CDR3 region has 17 residues. Per the germline V gene, CDR1 is SGHAT and CDR2 is FQNNGV. CDR3: CASSRRSGGAGTDTQYF.

The chain couples TRBV5-1 to TRBJ2-1; TCRdb gives TRBD1 as the D gene, but with no DNA this cannot be confirmed. Germline V gene lookup returns CDR1 SGHRS and CDR2 YFSETQ. The CDR3 covers 14 residues. Here the CDR3 reads CASSTRQRVDEQFF.

The rearrangement uses TRBV7-9 and TRBJ2-5; the TCRdb call, TRBD2, lacks DNA for checking. The CDR3 totals 13 residues. Per the germline V gene, CDR1 is SEHNR and CDR2 is FQNEAQ (reference sequence). The chain's CDR3 is CASRDLGRETQYF.

The V and J genes are TRBV11-1 and TRBJ1-1; TCRdb selects TRBD1, and the lack of DNA leaves this call unchecked. The CDR3 sequence is 15 residues long. Germline V gene sequence: CDR1 SGHAT, CDR2 FQDESV (reference sequence). The CDR3: CASSLARGRGTEAFF.

The chain couples TRBV7-2 to TRBJ1-3. The CDR3 consists of 16 residues. Germline assignment: CDR1 SGHTA and CDR2 FQGNSA. CDR3: CASSQRSGGSGNTIYF.

The gene calls are TRBV5-1 and TRBJ2-1; absent DNA, TCRdb's TRBD2 call cannot be checked. The CDR3 is made up of 17 amino acids. From germline, CDR1 is SGHRS and CDR2 YFSETQ. The CDR3 here is CASRPLAGTYSYNEQFF.

The V and J genes are TRBV7-2 and TRBJ2-3; TCRdb calls TRBD2, which cannot be checked without DNA. Germline V gene lookup returns CDR1 SGHTA and CDR2 FQGNSA. The CDR3 consists of 16 residues. This chain's CDR3 is CASRSTAGGRTDTQYF.

V gene TRBV7-8 combines with J gene TRBJ2-1; TCRdb selects TRBD1, and the lack of DNA leaves this call unchecked. The CDR3 runs to 16 residues. Germline CDR1 is SGHVS and CDR2 is FQNEAQ. The CDR3 sequence is CASSLRPMGSGDEQFF.

The rearrangement links TRBV7-9 to TRBJ2-7; the TCRdb call, TRBD2, lacks DNA for checking. This CDR3 is built from 14 residues. The germline gives CDR1 SEHNR, CDR2 FQNEAQ (reference sequence). Here the CDR3 reads CASSLAGEFREQYF.

The chain combines TRBV28 with TRBJ2-5. Germline V gene data show CDR1 as MDHEN and CDR2 as SYDVKM. This CDR3 has 13 residues. CDR3 loop: CASSPLIPATQYF.

The genes are TRBV20-1 and TRBJ1-2. Per the germline V gene, CDR1 is DFQATT and CDR2 is SNEGSKA (reference sequence). This CDR3 spans 15 amino acids. This chain's CDR3 is CRPSPQGIANYGYTF.